This T cell receptor beta chain was retrieved from a study of glioma-infiltrating T cells. The iRepertoire nested amplicon-rescue multiplex PCR amplified TCR alpha and beta CDR3s from RNA. TCRdb used MiXCR to reprocess the multiplex PCR reads, holding one entry per CDR3 protein. The repertoire holds around 350,000 distinct CDR3 sequences, with about two fifths as singletons. This clonotype was detected only a few times. Germline CDR1 reads MDHEN; CDR2 reads SYDVKM. The CDR3 is made up of 13 amino acids. The V gene lost 5 bases and the J gene lost 8 bases, with 15 bases spanning the gap. The chain uses TRBV28 and TRBJ1-2; D uncertain. The sequenced sample was glioma tissue, nonneoplastic brain tissue, or PBMCs (not recorded which). The receptor was isolated from a human donor with low-grade glioma or glioblastoma, undergoing nonglioma brain surgery, or in good health (not recorded which). This CDR3 reads CASSPPISAGYTF. CDR3 bases: TGTGCCAGCAGTCCTCCGATAAGTGCGGGCTACACCTTC.